The next 17 T cell receptor beta chains were all read from a single sample in a study of blood T cell repertoires in COVID-19. Libraries were prepared by immunoSEQ multiplex PCR; TCRdb keeps only in-frame clonotypes and omits some of them. Of around 250,000 clones in the sample, less than 90% are singletons; the top ten hold 6.2%. Input material: peripheral blood. These TCRs come from a man between 60 and 75 years old with acute or convalescent COVID-19.

J is TRBJ2-7 and V is TRBV7-8, with 8 bases identical to TRBD1. Losses at the gene ends were 6 bases for V and 5 bases for J; bases not matched to a gene: 9. This CDR3 is built from 14 residues. The germline gives CDR1 SGHVS, CDR2 FQNEAQ. For the CDR3, the DNA is TGTGCCAGCAGTACTACGACAGGGGTGCACGAGCAGTACTTC. Protein: CASSTTTGVHEQYF.

CDR3 coding DNA: TGTGCCAGTAGTACGATTATCACGGGACAGGGCTTCGATTCACCCCTCCACTTT. It encodes CASSTIITGQGFDSPLHF. The V and J genes are TRBV19 and TRBJ1-6, with 9 bases that match TRBD1. Trimming cost V 4 bases and J 8 bases; bases outside gene matches: 15. Looked up from germline, CDR1 is LNHDA and CDR2 is SQIVND (reference sequence). The CDR3 has 18 residues.

The V and J genes are TRBV28 and TRBJ1-5; the D gene is possibly TRBD1 (6 bases). Germline V gene sequence: CDR1 MDHEN, CDR2 SYDVKM. The CDR3 length is 20 residues. V gave up 2 bases and J gave up 2 bases, with 25 bases separating them. CDR3: CASSLAGLRGAGRGNQPQHF. In DNA, the CDR3 is TGTGCCAGCAGTTTAGCCGGGCTCCGGGGGGCAGGTCGCGGCAATCAGCCCCAGCATTTT.

The gene calls are TRBV29-1 and TRBJ2-1; 9 bases are a match to TRBD2. CDR1 is SQVTM and CDR2 is ANQGSEA in the germline V gene. With 5 bases clipped from V and 6 bases from J, the junction kept 5 bases outside the gene matches. The CDR3 has 13 residues. CDR3 nucleotide sequence: TGCAGCGTTAGAAGGACTAGCGTCAATGAGCAGTTCTTC. Its translation is CSVRRTSVNEQFF.

This clone has only one observation. The chain carries TRBV28 and TRBJ1-3; D remains unclear. Germline lookup yields CDR1 MDHEN and CDR2 SYDVKM. V was pared by 3 bases and J by 0 bases, with 9 bases between. The CDR3 totals 15 residues. The CDR3 reads CASSFAASSGNTIYF. Here the CDR3 DNA reads TGTGCCAGCAGTTTCGCGGCCAGCTCTGGAAACACCATATATTTT.

V usage is TRBV28 and J usage is TRBJ2-7; 10 bases map to TRBD1. Germline V CDR1 and CDR2: MDHEN, SYDVKM. CDR3 length: 14 residues. With V trimmed by 1 base and J by 5 bases, 2 bases remained unmatched. The CDR3 nucleotides are TGTGCCAGCAGTTTATTCGGGACAGGGGACGAGCAGTACTTC. Translation: CASSLFGTGDEQYF.

The J gene is TRBJ1-3, the V gene TRBV9, with TRBD1 matching over 8 bases. Trimming took 1 base from V and 3 from J; bases not matched to a gene: 6. CDR1 and CDR2 (germline): SGDLS, YYNGEE. The CDR3 totals 16 residues. The CDR3 coding sequence is TGTGCCAGCAGCGTAACCTCAGGGGGCAGTGGAAACACCATATATTTT. The encoded protein is CASSVTSGGSGNTIYF.

This clone was detected once. The chain carries TRBV24-1 and TRBJ2-2, with D possibly TRBD1 on 6 matching bases. The CDR3 length is 16 residues. V was cut by 4 bases and J by 3 bases, with 14 bases left in between. Looked up from germline, CDR1 is KGHDR and CDR2 is SFDVKD. The CDR3 DNA reads as TGTGCCACCAGTGAAAACAGGGTCGAACACACCGGGGAGCTGTTTTTT. Its protein product is CATSENRVEHTGELFF.

DNA for the CDR3: TGTGCCAGCAGCCTCAGGGTAGAAGAGACCCAGTACTTC. Amino acid sequence: CASSLRVEETQYF. The chain has TRBV7-9 and TRBJ2-5, with D possibly being TRBD1 (5 bases). CDR1 is SEHNR and CDR2 is FQNEAQ in the germline V gene (reference sequence). The V end lost 5 bases, the J end lost 3 bases, and 10 bases lay between the germline ends. The CDR3 runs to 13 residues.

The rearrangement joins TRBV7-9 to TRBJ1-2; 12 bases are a match to TRBD1. The V gene end was trimmed by 5 bases and the J gene end by 7 bases; junction bases not matched to a gene: 14. The CDR3 length is 17 residues. Per the germline V gene, CDR1 is SEHNR and CDR2 is FQNEAQ (reference sequence). The DNA of the CDR3 is TGTGCCAGCAGCCGGCGGCCATTCCGGGACAGGGGGCCTGGCTACACCTTC. Its translation is CASSRRPFRDRGPGYTF.

This chain uses TRBV7-3 with TRBJ2-4; 9 bases agree with TRBD1. CDR1 and CDR2 from the germline V gene are SGHTA and FQGTGA. Trimming removed 2 bases from V and 14 bases from J; junction bases left unmatched: 7. The CDR3 runs 13 residues. CDR3 DNA: TGTGCCAGCAGCTTATCCCGGACAGGGGTAAAGTACTTC. It yields the protein CASSLSRTGVKYF.

This chain uses TRBV2 with TRBJ1-4, with a weak D call TRBD1 (5 bases). With 6 bases removed from V and 7 bases from J, the gap between germline ends came to 18 bases. Germline lookup yields CDR1 SNHLY and CDR2 FYNNEI. The CDR3 has 15 amino acids. CDR3 DNA sequence: TGTGCCAGCAGAACGGGACTCGGGGGTACTGAAAAACTGTTTTTT. Residues: CASRTGLGGTEKLFF.

The genes are TRBV2 and TRBJ2-2, with TRBD1 matching 7 bases. Germline CDR1 SNHLY, CDR2 FYNNEI. This CDR3 region has 15 residues. With 5 bases clipped from V and 1 base from J, the junction kept 4 bases outside the gene matches. The DNA of the CDR3 is TGTGCCAGCAGTAGTGACAGGGTGAACACCGGGGAGCTGTTTTTT. It encodes CASSSDRVNTGELFF. Filled out from reference TRBV2 and TRBJ2-2, the complete variable domain reads EPEVTQTPSHQVTQMGQEVILRCVPISNHLYFYWYRQILGQKVEFLVSFYNNEISEKSEIFDDQFSVERPDGSNFTLKIRSTKLEDSAMYFCASSSDRVNTGELFFGEGSRLTVL.

This chain uses TRBV29-1 with TRBJ2-1; 13 nucleotides align to TRBD2. This CDR3 has 15 residues. J lost 3 bases, V lost 8 bases, and 7 bases had no gene match. Per the germline V gene, CDR1 is SQVTM and CDR2 is ANQGSEA. In DNA form, the CDR3 reads TGCAGCACCCCGGGACTAGCGGGATTCTACAATGAGCAGTTCTTC. It encodes CSTPGLAGFYNEQFF.

This clone was counted once. The rearrangement joins TRBV11-3 to TRBJ1-1; 7 bases are a match to TRBD1. V lost 3 bases, J lost 3 bases, and 7 bases stayed unmatched. Germline V gives CDR1 SGHNT, CDR2 YENEEA. The CDR3 consists of 15 residues. CDR3 in DNA: TGTGCCAGCAGCTTGGATGGGACAGCGGACACTGAAGCTTTCTTT. Amino acids: CASSLDGTADTEAFF.

This chain uses TRBV15 with TRBJ1-2; no definite D call. The V gene lost 0 bases and the J gene lost 4 bases, with 9 bases spanning the gap. Germline V CDR1 and CDR2: LNHNV, YYDKDF (reference sequence). CDR3 length equals 14 residues. The CDR3 coding sequence is TGTGCCACCAGCAGAGATGTGAGAGGCTATGGCTACACCTTC. Residues: CATSRDVRGYGYTF.

V gene TRBV27 combines with J gene TRBJ2-5, with D possibly being TRBD1 (6 bases). The germline V gene has CDR1 MNHEY and CDR2 SMNVEV (reference sequence). CDR3 size: 13 residues. Trimming removed 10 bases from V and 0 bases from J, with 12 bases in between. CDR3 bases: TGTGCCACCGCGGACAGATACCAAGAGACCCAGTACTTC. This translates into CATADRYQETQYF.